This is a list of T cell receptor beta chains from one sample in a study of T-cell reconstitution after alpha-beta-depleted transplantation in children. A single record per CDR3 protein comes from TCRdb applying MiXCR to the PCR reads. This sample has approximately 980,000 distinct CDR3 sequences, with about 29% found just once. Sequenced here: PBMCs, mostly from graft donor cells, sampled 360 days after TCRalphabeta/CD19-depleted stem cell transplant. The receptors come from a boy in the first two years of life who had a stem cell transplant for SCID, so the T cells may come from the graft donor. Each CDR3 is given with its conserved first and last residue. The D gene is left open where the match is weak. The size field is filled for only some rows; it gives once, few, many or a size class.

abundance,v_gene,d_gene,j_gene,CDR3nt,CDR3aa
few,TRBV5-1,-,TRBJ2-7,TGCGCCAGCAGCTTGGTGGGGACCCGCTACGAGCAGTACTTC,CASSLVGTRYEQYF
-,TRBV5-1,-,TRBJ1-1,TGCGCCAGCAGCCTCAATAACTTGAACACTGAAGCTTTCTTT,CASSLNNLNTEAFF
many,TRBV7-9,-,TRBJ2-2,TGTGCCAGCAGCTTTAGCGGAAACACCGGGGAGCTGTTTTTT,CASSFSGNTGELFF
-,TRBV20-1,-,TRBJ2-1,TGCAGTGCTGTCCACGGGGTTGAGCAGTTCTTC,CSAVHGVEQFF
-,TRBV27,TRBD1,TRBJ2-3,TGTGCCAGTTCGTCTCCAACAGGGGCCACAGATACGCAGTATTTT,CASSSPTGATDTQYF
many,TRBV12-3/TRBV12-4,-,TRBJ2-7,TGTGCCAGCAGTTTAGGTTCCCCTTACGAGCAGTACTTC,CASSLGSPYEQYF
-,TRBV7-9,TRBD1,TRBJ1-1,TGTGCCAGCAGCTGGGGACAGGTGAACACTGAAGCTTTCTTT,CASSWGQVNTEAFF
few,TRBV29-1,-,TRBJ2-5,TGCAGCGTTGTTCCACAAGAGACCCAGTACTTC,CSVVPQETQYF
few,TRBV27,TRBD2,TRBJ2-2,TGTGCCAGCAGTTTTCTGTGGACTAGCGGGGCCACCGGGGAGCTGTTTTTT,CASSFLWTSGATGELFF
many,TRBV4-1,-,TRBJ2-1,TGCGCCAGCAGCCAAGATAGGGGAAGGAGTAGGGGCAATGAGCAGTTCTTC,CASSQDRGRSRGNEQFF
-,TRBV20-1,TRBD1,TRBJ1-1,TGCAGTGCTAGGTCAGGGGGACAGGGTATCACTGAAGCTTTCTTT,CSARSGGQGITEAFF
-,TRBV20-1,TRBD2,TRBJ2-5,TGCAGTGCTAGTCTCGGGGCGGGAGGAGGGGAGACCCAGTACTTC,CSASLGAGGGETQYF
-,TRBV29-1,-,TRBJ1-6,TGCAGCGTTGAAGGCTGGTCAGGGGCTCGGCTCTTT,CSVEGWSGARLF
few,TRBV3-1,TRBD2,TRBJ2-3,TGTGCCAGCAGCCAACAAAGGGCAGCGGGGGGCCGCACAGATACGCAGTATTTT,CASSQQRAAGGRTDTQYF
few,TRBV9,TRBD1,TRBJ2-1,TGTGCCAGCAGCTTAAGGAGGACAGGGAGCGATGAGCAGTTCTTC,CASSLRRTGSDEQFF
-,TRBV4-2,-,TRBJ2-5,TGTGCCAGCAGCCAAGATAGGCAGACGGAGACCCAGTACTTC,CASSQDRQTETQYF
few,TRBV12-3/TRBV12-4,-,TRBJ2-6,TGTGCCAGCACTCTCAGGGGACCTGGGGCCAACGTCCTGACTTTC,CASTLRGPGANVLTF
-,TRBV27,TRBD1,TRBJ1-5,TGTGCCAGCAGTTCGGGACAGGGGGAAGCTCAGCCCCAGCATTTT,CASSSGQGEAQPQHF
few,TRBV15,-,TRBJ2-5,TGTGCCACCAGCAGAGATCTCGGGACCCAGTACTTC,CATSRDLGTQYF
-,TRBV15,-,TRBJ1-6,TGTGCCACCAGCAGAGGAAGAGTCGCAGGGGTTAATTCACCCCTCCACTTT,CATSRGRVAGVNSPLHF
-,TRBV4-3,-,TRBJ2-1,TGCGCCAGCAGCCCAGAACGAAGCCCCAACAATGAGCAGTTCTTC,CASSPERSPNNEQFF
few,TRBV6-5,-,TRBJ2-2,TGTGCCAGCAGTCACACCTCGACAGGCTACACCGGGGAGCTGTTTTTT,CASSHTSTGYTGELFF
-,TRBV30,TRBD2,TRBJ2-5,TGTGCCTGGAGTGTACATCTAGCGGGGGGGCACTATGTGACCCAGTACTTC,CAWSVHLAGGHYVTQYF
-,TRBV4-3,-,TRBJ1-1,TGCGCCAGCAGCCAAGATGTCGCTAGGGCAGAAAACACTGAAGCTTTCTTT,CASSQDVARAENTEAFF
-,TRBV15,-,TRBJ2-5,TGTGCCACTCCGTTGGGGCCGGAGACCCAGTACTTC,CATPLGPETQYF
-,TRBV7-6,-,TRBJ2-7,TGTGCCAGCAGCTTACGGGAAGGTGACGGACCCTGGTACTACGAGCAGTACTTC,CASSLREGDGPWYYEQYF
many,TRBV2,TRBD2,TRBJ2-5,TGTGCCAGCAAGCTAGCGGGGCGACAAGAGACCCAGTACTTC,CASKLAGRQETQYF
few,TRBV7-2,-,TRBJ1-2,TGTGCCAGCAGCTTTAGGGCCCGGGTGGATGGCTACACCTTC,CASSFRARVDGYTF
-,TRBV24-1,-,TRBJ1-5,TGTGCCACCAGTGAGGCCGGCCCGATTCCGACCCAGCATTTT,CATSEAGPIPTQHF
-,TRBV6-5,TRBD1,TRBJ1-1,TGTGCCAGCAGTTACTCCGGACAGGGGGCAAGAAGGGTGACTGAAGCTTTCTTT,CASSYSGQGARRVTEAFF